The clone carrying this TCR beta chain came up many times. The J segment lost 8 bases and the V segment lost 9 bases, leaving 12 bases of the junction unmatched. The CDR3 consists of 14 residues. The germline V gene has CDR1 KGHDR and CDR2 SFDVKD. Covering alpha and beta chains, TRAV- and TRBV-specific primers were used for the first-strand cDNA. TCR amplification used roughly 21 PCR cycles, a constant-region primer and a V-primer adapter. TCRdb reanalysed the reads using MiXCR and keeps one entry per CDR3 protein. Among roughly 76,000 distinct CDR3 sequences listed, under 20% were seen once. The sample originates from a study of low-dose radiotherapy and immunotherapy resistance in tumors. On the study more broadly: Patients of Cohort 1 had 0.5 Gy fractions every 2 weeks, which summed to 6.5 Gy.

Time point meaning: before trial treatment. Donors were administered nivolumab, ipilimumab, aspirin and low-dose cyclophosphamide, together with low-dose radiotherapy. The sample consisted of PBMCs, taken before treatment. This TCR was recovered from a male donor with prostate cancer. This sequence joins TRBV24-1 and TRBJ1-2; 9 bases align to TRBD1. The CDR3 region is CATYSPGQGKGYTF. In nucleotides, the CDR3 is TGTGCCACCTATTCTCCGGGACAGGGCAAAGGCTACACCTTC.